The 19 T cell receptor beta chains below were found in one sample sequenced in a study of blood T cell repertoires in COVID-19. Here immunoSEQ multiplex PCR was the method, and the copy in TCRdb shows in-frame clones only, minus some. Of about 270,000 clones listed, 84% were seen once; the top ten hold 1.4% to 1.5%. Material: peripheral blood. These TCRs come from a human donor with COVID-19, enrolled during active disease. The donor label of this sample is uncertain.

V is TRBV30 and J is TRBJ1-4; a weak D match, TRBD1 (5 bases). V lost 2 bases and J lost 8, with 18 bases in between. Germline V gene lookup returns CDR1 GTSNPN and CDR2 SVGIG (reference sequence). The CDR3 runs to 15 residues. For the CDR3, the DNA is TGTGCCTGGAGTCCCCGACAGACAAGATTAGAAAAACTGTTTTTT. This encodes CAWSPRQTRLEKLFF.

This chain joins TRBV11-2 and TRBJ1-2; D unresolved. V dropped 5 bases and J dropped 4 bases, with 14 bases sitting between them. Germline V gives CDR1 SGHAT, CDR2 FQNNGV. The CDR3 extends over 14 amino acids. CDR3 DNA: TGTGCCAGCAGCCCCTCCTCCCTAACCTATGGCTACACCTTC. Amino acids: CASSPSSLTYGYTF.

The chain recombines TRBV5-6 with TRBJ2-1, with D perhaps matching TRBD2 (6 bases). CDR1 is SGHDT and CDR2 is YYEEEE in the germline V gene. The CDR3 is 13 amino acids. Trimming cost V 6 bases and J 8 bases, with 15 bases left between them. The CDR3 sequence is CASNPGSGDEQFF. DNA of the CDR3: TGTGCCAGCAACCCCGGGAGTGGGGATGAGCAGTTCTTC.

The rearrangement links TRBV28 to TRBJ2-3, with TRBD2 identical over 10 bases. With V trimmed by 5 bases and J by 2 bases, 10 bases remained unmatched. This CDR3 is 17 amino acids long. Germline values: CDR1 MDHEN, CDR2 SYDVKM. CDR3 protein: CASSISGRASLTDTQYF. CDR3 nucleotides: TGTGCCAGCAGTATCAGCGGGAGGGCCAGTCTCACAGATACGCAGTATTTT.

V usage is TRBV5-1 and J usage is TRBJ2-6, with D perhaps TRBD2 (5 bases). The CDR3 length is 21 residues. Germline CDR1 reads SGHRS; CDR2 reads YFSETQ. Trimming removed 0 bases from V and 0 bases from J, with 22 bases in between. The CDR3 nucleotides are TGCGCCAGCAGCTTGGCTTTGTTTGGACTTTCTGATCCCTCTGGGGCCAACGTCCTGACTTTC. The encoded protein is CASSLALFGLSDPSGANVLTF.

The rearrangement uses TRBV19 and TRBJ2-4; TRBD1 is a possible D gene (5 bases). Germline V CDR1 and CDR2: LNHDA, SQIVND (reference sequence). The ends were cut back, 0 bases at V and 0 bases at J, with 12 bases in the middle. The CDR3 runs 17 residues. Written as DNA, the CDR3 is TGTGCCAGTAGTATAGATAGGGGCGACCCAGCCAAAAACATTCAGTACTTC. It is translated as CASSIDRGDPAKNIQYF.

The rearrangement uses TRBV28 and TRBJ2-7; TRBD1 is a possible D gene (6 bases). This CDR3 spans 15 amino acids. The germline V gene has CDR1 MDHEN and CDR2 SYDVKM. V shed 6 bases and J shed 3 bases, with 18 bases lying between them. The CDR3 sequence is CASRDRQASNYEQYF. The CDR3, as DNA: TGTGCCAGCAGGGACCGACAGGCCTCTAACTACGAGCAGTACTTC.

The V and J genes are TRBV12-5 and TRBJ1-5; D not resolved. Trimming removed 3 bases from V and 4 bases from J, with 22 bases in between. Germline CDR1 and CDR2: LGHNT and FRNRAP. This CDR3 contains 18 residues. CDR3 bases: TGTGCTAGTGGTTTTCAAAACGTGGGAGGGCGAAAGAATCAGCCCCAGCATTTT. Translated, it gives CASGFQNVGGRKNQPQHF.

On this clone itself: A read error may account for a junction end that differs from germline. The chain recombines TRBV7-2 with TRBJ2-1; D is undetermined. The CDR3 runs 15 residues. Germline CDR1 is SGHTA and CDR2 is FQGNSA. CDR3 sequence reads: CASSSDIRTYNEQFF. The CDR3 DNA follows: TGTGCCAGCAGCTCAGACATCAGAACCTATAATGAGCAGTTCTTC.

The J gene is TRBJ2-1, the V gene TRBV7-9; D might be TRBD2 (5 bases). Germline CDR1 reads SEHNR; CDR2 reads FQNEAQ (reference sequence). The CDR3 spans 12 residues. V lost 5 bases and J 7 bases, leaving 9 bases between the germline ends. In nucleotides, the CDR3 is TGTGCCAGCAGCCGGAGAGGGAATGAGCAGTTCTTC. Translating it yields CASSRRGNEQFF.

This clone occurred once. CDR3: CASSYEQGGKTEAFF. The CDR3 region has the DNA TGTGCCAGCAGCTACGAACAGGGTGGGAAAACTGAAGCTTTCTTT. The genes are TRBV6-5 and TRBJ1-1, with D perhaps matching TRBD1 (6 bases). The CDR3 runs 15 residues. V lost 6 bases and J 5 bases, leaving 19 bases between the germline ends. Germline V CDR1 and CDR2: MNHEY, SVGAGI.

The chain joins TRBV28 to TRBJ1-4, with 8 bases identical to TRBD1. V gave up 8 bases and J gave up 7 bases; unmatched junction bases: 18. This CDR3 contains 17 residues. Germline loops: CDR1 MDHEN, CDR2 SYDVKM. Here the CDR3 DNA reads TGTGCCAGCTTTTCCTACGGGACAGGAATAAGGGGTGAAAAACTGTTTTTT. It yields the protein CASFSYGTGIRGEKLFF.

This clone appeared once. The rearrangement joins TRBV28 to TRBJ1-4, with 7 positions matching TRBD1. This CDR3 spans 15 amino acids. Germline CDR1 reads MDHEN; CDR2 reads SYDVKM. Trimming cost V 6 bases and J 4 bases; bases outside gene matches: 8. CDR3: CASSRDSGGNEKLFF. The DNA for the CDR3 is TGTGCCAGCAGCAGGGACAGCGGAGGTAATGAAAAACTGTTTTTT.

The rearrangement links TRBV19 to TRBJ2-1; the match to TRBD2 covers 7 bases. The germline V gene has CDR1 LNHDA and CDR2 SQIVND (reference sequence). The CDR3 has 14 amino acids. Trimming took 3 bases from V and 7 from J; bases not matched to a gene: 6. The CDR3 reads CASSIHREANEQFF. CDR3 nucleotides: TGTGCCAGTAGTATCCACCGGGAGGCGAATGAGCAGTTCTTC.

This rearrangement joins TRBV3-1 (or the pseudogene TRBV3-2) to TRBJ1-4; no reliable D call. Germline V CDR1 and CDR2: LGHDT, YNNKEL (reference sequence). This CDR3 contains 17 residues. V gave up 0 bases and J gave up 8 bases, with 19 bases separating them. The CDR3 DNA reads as TGTGCCAGCAGCCAAGATTTTAGCGGAGCGGCAAAGGAAAAACTGTTTTTT. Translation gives CASSQDFSGAAKEKLFF.

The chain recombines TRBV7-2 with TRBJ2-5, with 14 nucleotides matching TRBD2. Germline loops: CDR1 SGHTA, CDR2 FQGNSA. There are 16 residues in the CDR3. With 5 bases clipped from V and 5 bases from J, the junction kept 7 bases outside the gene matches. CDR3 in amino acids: CASSLGLAGVGETQYF. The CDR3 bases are TGTGCCAGCAGCCTGGGACTAGCGGGAGTGGGGGAGACCCAGTACTTC.

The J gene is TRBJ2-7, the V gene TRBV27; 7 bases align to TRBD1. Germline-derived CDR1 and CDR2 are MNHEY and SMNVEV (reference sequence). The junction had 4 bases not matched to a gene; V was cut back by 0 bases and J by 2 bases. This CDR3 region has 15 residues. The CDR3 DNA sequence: TGTGCCAGCAGTTTATCGGGGGACAGAGCCTACGAGCAGTACTTC. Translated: CASSLSGDRAYEQYF.

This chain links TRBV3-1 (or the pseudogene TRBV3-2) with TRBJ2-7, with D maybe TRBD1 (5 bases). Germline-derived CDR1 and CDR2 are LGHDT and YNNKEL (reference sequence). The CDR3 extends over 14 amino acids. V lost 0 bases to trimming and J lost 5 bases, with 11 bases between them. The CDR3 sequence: CASSQDRVAHEQYF. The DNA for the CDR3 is TGTGCCAGCAGCCAAGACAGGGTGGCCCACGAGCAGTACTTC.

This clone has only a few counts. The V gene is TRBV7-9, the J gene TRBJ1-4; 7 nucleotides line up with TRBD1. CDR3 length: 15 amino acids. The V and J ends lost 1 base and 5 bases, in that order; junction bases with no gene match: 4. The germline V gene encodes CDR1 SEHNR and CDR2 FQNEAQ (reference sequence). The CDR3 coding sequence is TGTGCCAGCAGCTTAGGTTCAGGGGGAAATGAAAAACTGTTTTTT. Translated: CASSLGSGGNEKLFF.